This TCR beta chain was sequenced in a study of T-cell memory formation after mild COVID-19. MiXCR, applied by TCRdb to the 5' RACE reads, yields one record per CDR3 protein. The profile covers some 160,000 distinct CDR3 sequences, with roughly 13% appearing a single time and roughly 3.3% taken by the ten largest. V dropped 5 bases and J dropped 8 bases, with 13 bases sitting between them. The CDR3 has 13 residues. Looked up from germline, CDR1 is SGHTA and CDR2 is FQGTGA. Only a few counts were recorded for this clonotype. The chain couples TRBV7-3 to TRBJ2-1; D perhaps matches TRBD1 (5 bases). The sample comprised PBMCs or a T cell subset sorted from them (not recorded which). This sequence was found in a man aged 18 to 30 who had mild COVID-19 (a few samples of this study predate the infection). Cell type and time point are not known. This chain's CDR3 is CASSMGQGDEQFF. The CDR3 nucleotides read TGTGCCAGCAGCATGGGTCAGGGCGATGAGCAGTTCTTC.